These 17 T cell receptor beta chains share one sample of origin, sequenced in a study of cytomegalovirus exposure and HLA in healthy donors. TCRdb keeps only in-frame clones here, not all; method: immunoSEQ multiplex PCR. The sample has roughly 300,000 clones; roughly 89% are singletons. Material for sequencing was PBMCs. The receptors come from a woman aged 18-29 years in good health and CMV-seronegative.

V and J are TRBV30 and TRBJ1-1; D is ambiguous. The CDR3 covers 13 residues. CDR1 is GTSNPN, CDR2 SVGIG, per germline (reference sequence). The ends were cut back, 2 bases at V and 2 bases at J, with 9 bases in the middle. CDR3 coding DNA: TGTGCCTGGAGTAAGGACTTTAACACTGAAGCTTTCTTT. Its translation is CAWSKDFNTEAFF.

DNA of the CDR3: TGTGCCAGCAGTTTATCACTCACAGATACGCAGTATTTT. Its protein product is CASSLSLTDTQYF. The V and J genes are TRBV28 and TRBJ2-3; D is ambiguous. This CDR3 has 13 residues. Trimming took 1 base from V and 2 from J, leaving 4 bases between them. Germline lookup yields CDR1 MDHEN and CDR2 SYDVKM.

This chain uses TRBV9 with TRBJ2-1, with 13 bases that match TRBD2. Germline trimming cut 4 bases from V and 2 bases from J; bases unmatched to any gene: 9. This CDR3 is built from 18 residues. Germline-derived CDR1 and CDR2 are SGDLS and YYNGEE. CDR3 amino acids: CASSPRTSGRRTYNEQFF. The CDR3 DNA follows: TGTGCCAGCAGCCCCCGGACTAGCGGGAGAAGGACCTACAATGAGCAGTTCTTC. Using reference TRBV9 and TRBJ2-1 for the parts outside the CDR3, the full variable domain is DSGVTQTPKHLITATGQRVTLRCSPRSGDLSVYWYQQSLDQGLQFLIQYYNGEERAKGNILERFSAQQFPDLHSELNLSSLELGDSALYFCASSPRTSGRRTYNEQFFGPGTRLTVL.

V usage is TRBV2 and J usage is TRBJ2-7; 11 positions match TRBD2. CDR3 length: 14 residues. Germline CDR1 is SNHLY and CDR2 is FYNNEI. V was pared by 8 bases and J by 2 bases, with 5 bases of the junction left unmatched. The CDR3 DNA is TGTGCCAGCGGTCCTAGCGGGGGGACCTACGAGCAGTACTTC. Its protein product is CASGPSGGTYEQYF.

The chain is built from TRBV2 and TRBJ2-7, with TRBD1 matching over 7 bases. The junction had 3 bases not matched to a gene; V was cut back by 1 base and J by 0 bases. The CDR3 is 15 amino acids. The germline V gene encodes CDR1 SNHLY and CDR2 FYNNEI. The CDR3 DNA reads TGTGCCAGCAGTGAAGTGGACAGGAGCTCCTACGAGCAGTACTTC. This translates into CASSEVDRSSYEQYF.

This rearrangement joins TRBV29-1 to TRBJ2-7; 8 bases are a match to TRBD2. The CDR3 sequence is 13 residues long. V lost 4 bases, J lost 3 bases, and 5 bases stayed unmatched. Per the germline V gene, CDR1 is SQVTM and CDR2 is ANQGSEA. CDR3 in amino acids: CSVGGLAGYEQYF. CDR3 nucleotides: TGCAGCGTTGGGGGGCTAGCGGGCTACGAGCAGTACTTC.

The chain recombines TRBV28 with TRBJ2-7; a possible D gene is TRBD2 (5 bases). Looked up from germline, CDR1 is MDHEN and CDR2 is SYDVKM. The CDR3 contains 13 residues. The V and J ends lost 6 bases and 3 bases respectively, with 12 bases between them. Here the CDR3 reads CASSGRGVYEQYF. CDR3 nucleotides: TGTGCCAGCAGCGGTCGGGGTGTCTACGAGCAGTACTTC.

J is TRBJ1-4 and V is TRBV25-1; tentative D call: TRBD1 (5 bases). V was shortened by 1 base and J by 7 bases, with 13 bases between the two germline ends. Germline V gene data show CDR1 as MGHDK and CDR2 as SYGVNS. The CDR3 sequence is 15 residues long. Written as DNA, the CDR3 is TGTGCCAGCAGTGAATGGGGGGGGAGCGGTGAAAAACTGTTTTTT. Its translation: CASSEWGGSGEKLFF.

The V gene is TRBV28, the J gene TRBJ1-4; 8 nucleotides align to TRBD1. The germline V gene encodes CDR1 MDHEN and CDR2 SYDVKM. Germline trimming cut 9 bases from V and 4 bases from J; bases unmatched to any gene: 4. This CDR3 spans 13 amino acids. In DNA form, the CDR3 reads TGTGCCAGTTACAGGGGGGGTAATGAAAAACTGTTTTTT. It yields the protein CASYRGGNEKLFF.

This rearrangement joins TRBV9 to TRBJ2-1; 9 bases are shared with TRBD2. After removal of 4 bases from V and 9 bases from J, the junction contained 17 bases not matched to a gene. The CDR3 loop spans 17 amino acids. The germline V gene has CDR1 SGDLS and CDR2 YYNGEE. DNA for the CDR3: TGTGCCAGCAGCCCGGCGGGCTCCGGGACTAGCTGGGCTGAGCAGTTCTTC. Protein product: CASSPAGSGTSWAEQFF.

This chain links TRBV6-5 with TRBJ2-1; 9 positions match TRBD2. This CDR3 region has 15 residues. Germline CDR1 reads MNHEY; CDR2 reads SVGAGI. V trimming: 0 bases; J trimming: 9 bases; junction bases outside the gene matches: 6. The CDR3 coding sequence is TGTGCCAGCAGTTACTCGTGGCGGGAGGGACCTGAGCAGTTCTTC. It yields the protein CASSYSWREGPEQFF.

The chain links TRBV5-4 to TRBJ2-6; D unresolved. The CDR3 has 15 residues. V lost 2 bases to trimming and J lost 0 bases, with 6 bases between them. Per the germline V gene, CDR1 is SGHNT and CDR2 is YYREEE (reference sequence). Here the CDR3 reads CASSFLNSGANVLTF. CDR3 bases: TGTGCCAGCAGCTTCTTAAACTCTGGGGCCAACGTCCTGACTTTC. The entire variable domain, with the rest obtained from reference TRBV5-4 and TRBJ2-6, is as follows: ETGVTQSPTHLIKTRGQQVTLRCSSQSGHNTVSWYQQALGQGPQFIFQYYREEENGRGNFPPRFSGLQFPNYSSELNVNALELDDSALYLCASSFLNSGANVLTFGAGSRLTVL.

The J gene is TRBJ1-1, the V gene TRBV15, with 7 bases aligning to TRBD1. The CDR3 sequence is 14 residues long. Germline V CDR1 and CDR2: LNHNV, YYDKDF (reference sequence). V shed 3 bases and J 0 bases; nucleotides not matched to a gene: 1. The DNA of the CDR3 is TGTGCCACCAGCAGGGACAGGCTGAACACTGAAGCTTTCTTT. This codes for CATSRDRLNTEAFF.

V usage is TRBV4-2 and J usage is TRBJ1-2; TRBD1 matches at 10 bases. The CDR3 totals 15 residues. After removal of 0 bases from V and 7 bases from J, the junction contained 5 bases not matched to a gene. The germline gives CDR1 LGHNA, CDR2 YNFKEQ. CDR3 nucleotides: TGTGCCAGCAGCCAAGAGACAGGGGGCTTTCGTGGCTACACCTTC. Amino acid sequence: CASSQETGGFRGYTF.

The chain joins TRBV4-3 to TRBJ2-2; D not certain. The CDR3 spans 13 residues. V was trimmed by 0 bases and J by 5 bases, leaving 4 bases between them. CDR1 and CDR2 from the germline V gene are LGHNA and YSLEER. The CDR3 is CASSQDRTGELFF. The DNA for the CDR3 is TGCGCCAGCAGCCAAGACAGAACCGGGGAGCTGTTTTTT.

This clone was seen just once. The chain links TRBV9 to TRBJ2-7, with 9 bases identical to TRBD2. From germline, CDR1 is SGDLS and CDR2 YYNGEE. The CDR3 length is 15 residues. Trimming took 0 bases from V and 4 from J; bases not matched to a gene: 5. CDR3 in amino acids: CASSVGIAGEYEQYF. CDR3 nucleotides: TGTGCCAGCAGCGTAGGGATAGCGGGAGAGTACGAGCAGTACTTC.

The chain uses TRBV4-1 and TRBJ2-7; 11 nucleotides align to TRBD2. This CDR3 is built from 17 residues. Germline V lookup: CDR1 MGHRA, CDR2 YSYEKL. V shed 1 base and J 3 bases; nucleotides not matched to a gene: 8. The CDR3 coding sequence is TGCGCCAGCAGCCAAGGCGGGACTAGCGGAACGGACTACGAGCAGTACTTC. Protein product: CASSQGGTSGTDYEQYF.